The 18 T cell receptor beta chains listed next were all sequenced from one sample in a study of blood T cell repertoires in COVID-19. TCRdb's table, derived via immunoSEQ multiplex PCR, lists solely in-frame clones and lacks some. The table records some 80,000 clones, 88% of them present only once. Source material: peripheral blood. Every receptor here comes from a human donor in a cohort sampled during active COVID-19.

This clone was found a few times. The chain combines TRBV27 with TRBJ1-5; no firm D call. V was trimmed by 2 bases and J by 0 bases, leaving 8 bases between them. Looked up from germline, CDR1 is MNHEY and CDR2 is SMNVEV (reference sequence). This CDR3 has 15 amino acids. CDR3: CASSLAYYSNQPQHF. The CDR3 DNA sequence: TGTGCCAGCAGTTTAGCCTATTATAGCAATCAGCCCCAGCATTTT.

This chain uses TRBV6-4 with TRBJ1-2; D not certain. Germline V gene sequence: CDR1 MRHNA, CDR2 SNTAGT. CDR3 length: 13 residues. V shed 6 bases and J shed 2 bases, with 10 bases lying between them. The CDR3 region has the DNA TGTGCCAGCAGCGAGGGAAACAACTATGGCTACACCTTC. Translating it yields CASSEGNNYGYTF.

The chain is built from TRBV7-2 and TRBJ2-1; 8 bases align to TRBD2. With V trimmed by 4 bases and J by 4 bases, 3 bases remained unmatched. The CDR3 has 14 amino acids. Germline loops: CDR1 SGHTA, CDR2 FQGNSA. CDR3 sequence: CASSSVAGYNEQFF. The CDR3 nucleotides read TGTGCCAGCAGCTCGGTAGCGGGGTACAATGAGCAGTTCTTC. Drawing the rest from reference TRBV7-2 and TRBJ2-1, the complete variable domain is GAGVSQSPSNKVTEKGKDVELRCDPISGHTALYWYRQSLGQGLEFLIYFQGNSAPDKSGLPSDRFSAERTGGSVSTLTIQRTQQEDSAVYLCASSSVAGYNEQFFGPGTRLTVL.

The V gene is TRBV24-1, the J gene TRBJ1-4, with D maybe TRBD1 (6 bases). The CDR3 totals 14 residues. The ends were cut back, 2 bases at V and 8 bases at J, with 11 bases in the middle. Germline V CDR1 and CDR2: KGHDR, SFDVKD. Here the CDR3 reads CATSDSRGGEKLFF. Written as DNA, the CDR3 is TGTGCCACCAGTGATTCCAGGGGTGGAGAAAAACTGTTTTTT.

This clone was recorded once. The rearrangement links TRBV7-9 to TRBJ1-3; 7 nucleotides align to TRBD1. The J segment lost 0 bases and the V segment lost 5 bases, leaving 7 bases of the junction unmatched. Germline-derived CDR1 and CDR2 are SEHNR and FQNEAQ (reference sequence). The CDR3 extends over 16 amino acids. The CDR3 DNA reads TGTGCCAGCAGCCCACCGGACAGGAGCTCTGGAAACACCATATATTTT. Translated: CASSPPDRSSGNTIYF. Based on the CDR3 plus reference TRBV7-9 and TRBJ1-3, the full variable domain is DTGVSQNPRHKITKRGQNVTFRCDPISEHNRLYWYRQTLGQGPEFLTYFQNEAQLEKSRLLSDRFSAERPKGSFSTLEIQRTEQGDSAMYLCASSPPDRSSGNTIYFGEGSWLTVV.

The V gene is TRBV18, the J gene TRBJ1-2; possibly TRBD1 for D (6 bases). The CDR3 is 15 amino acids. The germline gives CDR1 KGHSH, CDR2 LQKENI. The V end was cut by 3 bases, the J end by 4 bases, with 15 bases between. The CDR3 DNA follows: TGTGCCAGCTCACCCGATTCGGCAGGGGTCTATGGCTACACCTTC. This encodes CASSPDSAGVYGYTF.

This chain uses TRBV5-1 with TRBJ1-1; the match to TRBD1 covers 11 bases. The junction had 3 bases not matched to a gene; V was cut back by 4 bases and J by 1 base. CDR1 is SGHRS and CDR2 is YFSETQ in the germline V gene. The CDR3 sequence is 15 residues long. The CDR3: CASSTGTGGNTEAFF. The CDR3 region has the DNA TGCGCCAGCAGCACCGGGACAGGGGGGAACACTGAAGCTTTCTTT.

This chain links TRBV6-5 with TRBJ1-4, with D hard to call. The CDR3 spans 16 residues. V dropped 0 bases and J dropped 0 bases, with 8 bases sitting between them. Germline V gene sequence: CDR1 MNHEY, CDR2 SVGAGI. As DNA, the CDR3 is TGTGCCAGCAGTTACTCGAGCCCCGCAACTAATGAAAAACTGTTTTTT. Amino acid sequence: CASSYSSPATNEKLFF.

The chain links TRBV19 to TRBJ1-1, with 7 bases that match TRBD1. Germline trimming cut 6 bases from V and 5 bases from J; bases unmatched to any gene: 6. The CDR3 length is 13 residues. CDR1 LNHDA and CDR2 SQIVND come from the germline V gene (reference sequence). The CDR3 DNA reads as TGTGCCAGTAGGCAGACAGGGAGGACTGAAGCTTTCTTT. Its translation is CASRQTGRTEAFF.

V gene TRBV19 combines with J gene TRBJ2-2, with 8 bases lining up with TRBD1. With 6 bases clipped from V and 7 bases from J, the junction kept 7 bases outside the gene matches. Germline CDR1 is LNHDA and CDR2 is SQIVND (reference sequence). The CDR3 runs to 14 residues. The CDR3 here is CASSKTGVGGELFF. CDR3 DNA sequence: TGTGCCAGTAGCAAGACAGGGGTTGGCGGGGAGCTGTTTTTT.

The rearrangement joins TRBV27 to TRBJ2-5; 11 bases fit TRBD2. CDR3 length equals 14 residues. Trimming cost V 6 bases and J 4 bases; bases outside gene matches: 4. Germline values: CDR1 MNHEY, CDR2 SMNVEV (reference sequence). The CDR3 region has the DNA TGTGCCAGCAGACTAGCGGGAGTGGCAGAGACCCAGTACTTC. Protein sequence: CASRLAGVAETQYF.

This rearrangement joins TRBV5-3 to TRBJ2-1; 8 bases line up with TRBD2. TRBV5-3 is known as an ORF, though its function is uncertain. V gave up 6 bases and J gave up 7 bases; unmatched junction bases: 6. The CDR3 has 13 residues. The CDR3 nucleotides read TGTGCCAGAACAGCGGGAGATTCGAATGAGCAGTTCTTC. Protein: CARTAGDSNEQFF.

This chain joins TRBV7-5 and TRBJ2-4; the table assigns TRBD2, which was not confirmed against the DNA. TRBV7-5 is a listed pseudogene. The length of the CDR3 is 18 residues. CDR3: CARSPHPQRGKAKNIQYF. Written as DNA, the CDR3 is TGTGCCAGAAGCCCACACCCTCAGCGGGGGAAAGCCAAAAACATTCAGTACTTC.

This chain joins TRBV6-2 or TRBV6-3 and TRBJ1-2, with TRBD1 identical over 10 bases. The CDR3 loop spans 16 amino acids. Per the germline V gene, CDR1 is MNHEY and CDR2 is SVGEGT. V was pared by 5 bases and J by 0 bases, with 6 bases of the junction left unmatched. The CDR3 protein is CASSPDRGFANYGYTF. CDR3 bases: TGTGCCAGCAGTCCGGACAGGGGGTTCGCTAACTATGGCTACACCTTC.

This chain connects TRBV19 to TRBJ2-7, with D perhaps matching TRBD2 (6 bases). CDR3 length: 13 residues. V shed 7 bases and J shed 3 bases, with 13 bases lying between them. Germline V gives CDR1 LNHDA, CDR2 SQIVND (reference sequence). CDR3 amino acids: CASKGWGLYEQYF. The CDR3 bases are TGTGCCAGTAAAGGTTGGGGACTCTACGAGCAGTACTTC.

A remark on this clone: The sample contains more than one DNA sequence encoding this CDR3. This sequence joins TRBV19 and TRBJ1-5, with D possibly matching TRBD1 (5 bases). The germline V gene has CDR1 LNHDA and CDR2 SQIVND (reference sequence). This CDR3 has 14 residues. V lost 3 bases and J 0 bases, leaving 6 bases between the germline ends. CDR3 sequence reads: CASSIQGSNQPQHF. In DNA, the CDR3 is TGTGCCAGTAGTATCCAGGGTAGCAATCAGCCCCAGCATTTT.

The gene calls are TRBV5-1 and TRBJ2-5, with TRBD1 identical over 7 bases. This CDR3 is 17 amino acids long. Trimming took 0 bases from V and 1 from J; bases not matched to a gene: 9. Germline V gives CDR1 SGHRS, CDR2 YFSETQ. The CDR3 nucleotides read TGCGCCAGCAGCTTGGCCTTGGCAGGGGGTGGCCAAGAGACCCAGTACTTC. Its protein product is CASSLALAGGGQETQYF. The full variable domain, with the rest looked up from reference TRBV5-1 and TRBJ2-5, is KAGVTQTPRYLIKTRGQQVTLSCSPISGHRSVSWYQQTPGQGLQFLFEYFSETQRNKGNFPGRFSGRQFSNSRSEMNVSTLELGDSALYLCASSLALAGGGQETQYFGPGTRLLVL.

The gene calls are TRBV19 and TRBJ1-5; possible D gene TRBD1, 6 bases. CDR1 LNHDA and CDR2 SQIVND come from the germline V gene (reference sequence). Trimming cost V 0 bases and J 5 bases, with 11 bases left between them. The CDR3 runs 15 residues. The chain's CDR3 is CASSIDQGSDQPQHF. The CDR3 DNA follows: TGTGCCAGTAGTATAGATCAGGGGAGCGATCAGCCCCAGCATTTT.